This passage covers 14 T cell receptor beta chains from one sample sequenced in a study of shared clonotypes between healthy human individuals. The repertoire was sequenced with immunoSEQ multiplex PCR; TCRdb's copy has only in-frame clones and lacks some. Of 2 million to 2.5 million clones in the sample, roughly 91% were seen once. Naivety among CD8 cells was defined by CD45RO negativity and positive CCR7 selection, thereby excluding terminally differentiated effector memory CD45RA+ cells. Sequencing was done on a sample of naive CD8+ T cells from PBMCs. The receptors originated from a young man in good health. Some clones in this sample may be carry-over from other donors' samples.

This clone was found once. The rearrangement uses TRBV27 and TRBJ1-2; tentative D call: TRBD1 (6 bases). The CDR3 has 13 amino acids. With 4 bases removed from V and 4 bases from J, the gap between germline ends came to 10 bases. The germline V gene encodes CDR1 MNHEY and CDR2 SMNVEV (reference sequence). In nucleotides, the CDR3 is TGTGCCAGCAGTTATAACAGGGTCTATGGCTACACCTTC. This codes for CASSYNRVYGYTF.

The chain recombines TRBV27 with TRBJ1-5, with 10 nucleotides matching TRBD1. Unmatched junction bases numbered 6, after V lost 6 bases and J lost 4 bases. This CDR3 comprises 15 residues. Germline V gene data show CDR1 as MNHEY and CDR2 as SMNVEV (reference sequence). CDR3 nucleotides: TGTGCCAGCAGCCCCCGGGACAGGGGTAATCAGCCCCAGCATTTT. It yields the protein CASSPRDRGNQPQHF.

The chain has TRBV14 and TRBJ2-7; tentatively, D is TRBD1 or TRBD2 (5 bases each). This CDR3 is 15 amino acids long. The germline V and J ends were trimmed by 1 base and 4 bases, with 14 bases remaining between them. Germline values: CDR1 SGHDN, CDR2 FVKESK. CDR3 nucleotides: TGTGCCAGCAGCCAAGGAATTGGGGGATGGTACGAGCAGTACTTC. Translating gives CASSQGIGGWYEQYF.

As concerns this clone: Other DNA sequences in the sample encode the same CDR3. This CDR3 is CASSYGRGPYEQYF. The CDR3, as DNA: TGTGCCAGCAGTTACGGACGGGGGCCCTACGAGCAGTACTTC. The chain uses TRBV11-2 and TRBJ2-7, with D possibly called TRBD1 or TRBD2 (6 bases each). CDR1 SGHAT and CDR2 FQNNGV come from the germline V gene. This CDR3 has 14 residues. Trimming cost V 6 bases and J 2 bases, with 14 bases left between them.

The table lists this clone with a count of one. The chain carries TRBV5-1 and TRBJ1-5, with 10 bases that match TRBD1. Germline V gene lookup returns CDR1 SGHRS and CDR2 YFSETQ. V shed 4 bases, J shed 8 bases, and the junction held 6 bases outside the gene matches. The CDR3 covers 14 residues. Here the CDR3 reads CASSAGDRGEPQHF. DNA of the CDR3: TGCGCCAGCAGCGCAGGGGACAGGGGAGAGCCCCAGCATTTT.

The chain couples TRBV18 to TRBJ2-1, with 10 bases identical to TRBD1. V was clipped by 3 bases and J by 4 bases; unmatched bases: 6. Germline values: CDR1 KGHSH, CDR2 LQKENI. The length of the CDR3 is 16 residues. CDR3 residues: CASSPWGQGLYNEQFF. DNA of the CDR3: TGTGCCAGCTCACCCTGGGGACAGGGGCTTTACAATGAGCAGTTCTTC.

The chain recombines TRBV27 with TRBJ2-1; D unresolved. Germline V gene data show CDR1 as MNHEY and CDR2 as SMNVEV (reference sequence). This CDR3 is 16 amino acids long. The V and J ends lost 0 bases and 2 bases respectively, with 11 bases between them. CDR3 protein: CASSLSPIIAYNEQFF. The CDR3 DNA reads TGTGCCAGCAGTTTATCACCAATTATTGCCTACAATGAGCAGTTCTTC.

The chain combines TRBV28 with TRBJ2-1; 11 nucleotides align to TRBD2. V dropped 5 bases and J dropped 7; count of bases not matched to a gene: 13. The CDR3 consists of 17 residues. Germline CDR1 and CDR2: MDHEN and SYDVKM. CDR3 amino acids: CASSLTSGILLRNEQFF. CDR3 sequence (DNA): TGTGCCAGCAGTCTGACTAGCGGGATCCTCCTTCGGAATGAGCAGTTCTTC.

This rearrangement joins TRBV18 to TRBJ2-3, with D perhaps matching TRBD2 (6 bases). V was clipped by 2 bases and J by 6 bases, with 18 bases between them. Germline CDR1 reads KGHSH; CDR2 reads LQKENI. The CDR3 consists of 16 residues. Here the CDR3 DNA reads TGTGCCAGCTCACCATGGCCGACTAGGGGTACGGATACGCAGTATTTT. Protein product: CASSPWPTRGTDTQYF.

The chain has TRBV18 and TRBJ2-1; TRBD1 matches 7 bases. CDR3 length: 14 amino acids. The V segment lost 5 bases and the J segment 6 bases; nucleotides outside the gene matches: 7. Germline assignment: CDR1 KGHSH and CDR2 LQKENI. The CDR3 spells CASSSRDSSNEQFF. The CDR3 DNA reads as TGTGCCAGCTCATCCCGGGACAGCTCCAATGAGCAGTTCTTC.

The rearrangement joins TRBV19 to TRBJ1-2; D remains unclear. Germline CDR1 reads LNHDA; CDR2 reads SQIVND (reference sequence). V was trimmed by 3 bases and J by 2 bases, leaving 10 bases between them. The CDR3 has 14 residues. The CDR3 sequence: CASSIRGRNYGYTF. DNA of the CDR3: TGTGCCAGTAGTATCCGAGGGAGAAACTATGGCTACACCTTC.

The rearrangement uses TRBV14 and TRBJ2-1; a weak D match, TRBD2 (6 bases). Between the trimmed V and J ends, which lost 5 bases and 3 bases, there was a span of 11 bases. The CDR3 runs to 14 residues. Germline CDR1 is SGHDN and CDR2 is FVKESK. CDR3 residues: CASSDFGGYNEQFF. As DNA, the CDR3 is TGTGCCAGCAGCGATTTCGGGGGCTACAATGAGCAGTTCTTC.

The chain employs TRBV9 and TRBJ2-7; 7 bases line up with TRBD2. Germline-derived CDR1 and CDR2 are SGDLS and YYNGEE. This CDR3 region has 15 residues. V shed 2 bases and J 2 bases; nucleotides not matched to a gene: 7. The CDR3 reads CASSVSGTFAYEQYF. The CDR3 DNA is TGTGCCAGCAGCGTGAGCGGGACCTTTGCCTACGAGCAGTACTTC.

This clone was observed a handful of times. The V and J genes are TRBV2 and TRBJ2-3, with 9 bases identical to TRBD2. Germline CDR1 is SNHLY and CDR2 is FYNNEI. Trimming took 4 bases from V and 3 from J; bases not matched to a gene: 11. The CDR3 covers 17 residues. This CDR3 reads CASSAPRAGGRTDTQYF. The CDR3 DNA reads as TGTGCCAGCAGTGCGCCTCGAGCGGGAGGTCGGACAGATACGCAGTATTTT.